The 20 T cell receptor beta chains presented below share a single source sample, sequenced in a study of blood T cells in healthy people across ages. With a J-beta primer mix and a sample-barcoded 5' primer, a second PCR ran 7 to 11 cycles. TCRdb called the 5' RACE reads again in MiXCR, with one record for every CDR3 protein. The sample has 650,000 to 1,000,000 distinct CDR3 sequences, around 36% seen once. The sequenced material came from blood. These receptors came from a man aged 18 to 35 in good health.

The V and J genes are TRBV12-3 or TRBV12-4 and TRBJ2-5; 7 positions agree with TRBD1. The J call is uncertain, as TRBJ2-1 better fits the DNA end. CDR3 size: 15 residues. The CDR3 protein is CASSAWVGQQETQFF. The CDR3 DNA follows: TGTGCCAGCAGCGCCTGGGTGGGACAGCAAGAGACCCAGTTCTTC.

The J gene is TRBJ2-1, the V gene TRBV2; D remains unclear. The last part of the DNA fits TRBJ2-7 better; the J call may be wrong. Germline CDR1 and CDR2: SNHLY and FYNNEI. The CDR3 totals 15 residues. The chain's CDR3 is CASSEVGPSYNEQYF. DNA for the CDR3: TGTGCCAGCAGTGAAGTAGGGCCCTCCTACAATGAGCAGTACTTC.

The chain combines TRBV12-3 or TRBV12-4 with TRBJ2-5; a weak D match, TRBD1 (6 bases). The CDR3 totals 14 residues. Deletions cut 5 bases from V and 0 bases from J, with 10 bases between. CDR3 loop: CASSLQGNQETQYF. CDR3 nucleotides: TGTGCCAGCAGTCTACAGGGAAACCAAGAGACCCAGTACTTC.

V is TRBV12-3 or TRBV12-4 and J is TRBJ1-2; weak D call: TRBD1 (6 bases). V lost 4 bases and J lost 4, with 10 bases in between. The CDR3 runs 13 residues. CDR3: CASSWGATYGYTF. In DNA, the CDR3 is TGTGCCAGCAGTTGGGGGGCAACCTATGGCTACACCTTC.

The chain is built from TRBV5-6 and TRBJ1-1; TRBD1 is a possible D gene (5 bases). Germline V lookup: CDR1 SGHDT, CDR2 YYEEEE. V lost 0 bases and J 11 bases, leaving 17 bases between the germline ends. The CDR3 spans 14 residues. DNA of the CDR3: TGTGCCAGCAGCTTGGCCGGGGCAGGTTGGGATGCTTTCTTT. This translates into CASSLAGAGWDAFF. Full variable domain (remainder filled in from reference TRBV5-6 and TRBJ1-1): DAGVTQSPTHLIKTRGQQVTLRCSPKSGHDTVSWYQQALGQGPQFIFQYYEEEERQRGNFPDRFSGHQFPNYSSELNVNALLLGDSALYLCASSLAGAGWDAFFGQGTRLTVV.

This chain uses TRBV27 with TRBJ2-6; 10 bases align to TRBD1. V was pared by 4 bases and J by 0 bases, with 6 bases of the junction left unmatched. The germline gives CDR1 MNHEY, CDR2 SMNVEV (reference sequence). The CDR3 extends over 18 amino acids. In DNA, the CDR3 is TGTGCCAGCAGTTCTCGGACAGGGGGAAGCTCTGGGGCCAACGTCCTGACTTTC. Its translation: CASSSRTGGSSGANVLTF.

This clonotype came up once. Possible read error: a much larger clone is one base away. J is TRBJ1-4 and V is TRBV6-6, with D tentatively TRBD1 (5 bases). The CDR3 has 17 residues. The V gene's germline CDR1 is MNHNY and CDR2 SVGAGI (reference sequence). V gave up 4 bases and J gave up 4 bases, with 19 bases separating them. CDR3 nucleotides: TGTGCCAGCAGTTTCCCTCGAGCCCGGGGGAATAATGAAAAACTGTTTTTT. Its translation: CASSFPRARGNNEKLFF.

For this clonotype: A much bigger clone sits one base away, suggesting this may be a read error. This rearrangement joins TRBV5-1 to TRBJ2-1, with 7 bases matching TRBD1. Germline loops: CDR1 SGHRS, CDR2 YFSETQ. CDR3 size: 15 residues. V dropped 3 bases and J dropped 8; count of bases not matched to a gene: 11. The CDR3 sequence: CASSCQTGLGDEQFF. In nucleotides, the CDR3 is TGCGCCAGCAGCTGCCAGACAGGGTTGGGCGATGAGCAGTTCTTC.

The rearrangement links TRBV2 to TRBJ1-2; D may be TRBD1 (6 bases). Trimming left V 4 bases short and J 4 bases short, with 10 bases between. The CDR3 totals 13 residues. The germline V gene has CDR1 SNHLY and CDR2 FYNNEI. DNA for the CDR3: TGTGCCAGCAGTGGGCCAGGGGCCTATGGCTACACCTTC. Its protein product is CASSGPGAYGYTF.

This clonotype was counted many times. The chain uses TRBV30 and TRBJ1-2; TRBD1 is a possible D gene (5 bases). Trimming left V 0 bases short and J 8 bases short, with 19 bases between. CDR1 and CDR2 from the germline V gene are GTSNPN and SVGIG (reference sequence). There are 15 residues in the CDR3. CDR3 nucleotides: TGTGCCTGGAGTGTAAATACTTGGGCAGGGAAAGGCTACACCTTC. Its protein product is CAWSVNTWAGKGYTF.

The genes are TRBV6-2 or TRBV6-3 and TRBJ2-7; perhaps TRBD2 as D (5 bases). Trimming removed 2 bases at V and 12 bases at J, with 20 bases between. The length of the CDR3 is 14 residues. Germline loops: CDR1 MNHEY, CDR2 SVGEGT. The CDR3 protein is CASSYISSWETRYF. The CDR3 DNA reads TGTGCCAGCAGTTACATATCTAGCTGGGAGACCCGGTACTTC.

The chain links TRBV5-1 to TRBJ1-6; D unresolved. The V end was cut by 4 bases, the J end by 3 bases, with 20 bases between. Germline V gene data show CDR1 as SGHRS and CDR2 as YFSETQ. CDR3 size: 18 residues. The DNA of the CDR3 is TGCGCCAGCAGCCCTGGTTTTATCCTGGTAGGCTATAATTCACCCCTCCACTTT. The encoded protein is CASSPGFILVGYNSPLHF.

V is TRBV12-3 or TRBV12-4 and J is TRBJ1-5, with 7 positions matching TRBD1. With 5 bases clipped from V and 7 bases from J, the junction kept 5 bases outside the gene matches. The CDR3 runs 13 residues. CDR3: CASSVTGNQPQHF. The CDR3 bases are TGTGCCAGCAGTGTGACAGGGAACCAGCCCCAGCATTTT.

This chain's CDR3 is CASSYSRTGGDQPQHF. In DNA, the CDR3 is TGTGCCAGCAGTTACTCGAGGACAGGGGGCGATCAGCCCCAGCATTTT. The chain couples TRBV6-5 to TRBJ1-5; 11 nucleotides align to TRBD1. The CDR3 runs 16 residues. Germline V gene sequence: CDR1 MNHEY, CDR2 SVGAGI. The J segment lost 5 bases and the V segment lost 0 bases, leaving 3 bases of the junction unmatched.

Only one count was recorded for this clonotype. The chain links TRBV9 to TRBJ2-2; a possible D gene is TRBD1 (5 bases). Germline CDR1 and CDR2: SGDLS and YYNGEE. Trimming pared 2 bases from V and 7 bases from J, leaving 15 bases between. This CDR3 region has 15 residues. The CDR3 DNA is TGTGCCAGCAGCGTTGGCCAGGGTGGGATCGGGGAGCTGTTTTTT. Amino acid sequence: CASSVGQGGIGELFF.

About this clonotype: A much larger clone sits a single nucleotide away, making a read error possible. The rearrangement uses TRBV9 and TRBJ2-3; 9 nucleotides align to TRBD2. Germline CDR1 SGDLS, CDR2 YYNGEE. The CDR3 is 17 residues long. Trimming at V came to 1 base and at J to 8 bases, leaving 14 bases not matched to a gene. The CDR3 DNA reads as TGTGCCAGCAGCGTATCACAACGAGCGGGGGGATCAGGTACGCAGTATTTT. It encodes CASSVSQRAGGSGTQYF.

The CDR3 loop is CSARARTGRYGYTF. In DNA form, the CDR3 reads TGCAGTGCTAGAGCCCGGACAGGGCGGTATGGCTACACCTTC. The chain is built from TRBV20-1 and TRBJ1-2; 8 nucleotides agree with TRBD1. Per germline, CDR1 DFQATT and CDR2 SNEGSKA (reference sequence). J gave up 5 bases and V 1 base, and 6 bases lay outside the gene matches. The length of the CDR3 is 14 residues.

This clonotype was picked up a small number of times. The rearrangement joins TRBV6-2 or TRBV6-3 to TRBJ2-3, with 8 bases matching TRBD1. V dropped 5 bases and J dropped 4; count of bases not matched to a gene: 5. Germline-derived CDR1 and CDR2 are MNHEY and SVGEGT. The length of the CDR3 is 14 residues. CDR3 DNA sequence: TGTGCCAGCAGTCAGACAGGGGTCCCAGATACGCAGTATTTT. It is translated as CASSQTGVPDTQYF.

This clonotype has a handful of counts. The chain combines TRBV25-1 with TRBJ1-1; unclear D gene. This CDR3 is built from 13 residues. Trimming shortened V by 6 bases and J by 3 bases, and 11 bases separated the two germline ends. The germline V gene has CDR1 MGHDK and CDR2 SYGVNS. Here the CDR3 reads CASRETDDTEAFF. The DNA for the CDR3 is TGTGCCAGCAGGGAAACGGACGACACTGAAGCTTTCTTT.

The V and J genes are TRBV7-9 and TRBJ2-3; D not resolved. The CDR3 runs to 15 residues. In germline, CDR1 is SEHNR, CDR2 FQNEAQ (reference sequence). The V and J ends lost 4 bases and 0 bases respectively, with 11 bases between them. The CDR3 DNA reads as TGTGCCAGCAGCTCTATACCACATAGCACAGATACGCAGTATTTT. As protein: CASSSIPHSTDTQYF.